This T cell receptor beta chain was observed in a study of cytomegalovirus exposure and HLA in healthy donors. Findings and limits, study-wide: Accurate prediction of HLA-A and HLA-B alleles (for most subjects) was reportedly achieved from TCR beta sequences. For TCR beta chains, V- and J-gene trimming was later linked to a missense DCLRE1C variant.

Remarks on this clone: What it binds is unknown.

Vbeta (60) and Jbeta (13) primers were used in the PCR. Original analysis: A follow-up analysis tallied 86 million or so unique TCR beta chains, approximately 10 million shared. Profiled with immunoSEQ multiplex PCR; TCRdb holds only in-frame clones, not every one. V, J and clone size are those of that table, while D and trimming were read from the DNA. The sample lists 100,000 to 150,000 clones; around 74% were seen once. V was pared by 0 bases and J by 5 bases, with 8 bases of the junction left unmatched. The CDR3 runs 17 residues. CDR1 MGHRA and CDR2 YSYEKL come from the germline V gene. Sample: PBMCs. The gene calls are TRBV4-1 and TRBJ2-1; 9 bases agree with TRBD2. The sequence came from a man in his forties in good health and CMV-seropositive. Here the CDR3 reads CASSQDPGTSNNNEQFF. The CDR3, as DNA: TGCGCCAGCAGCCAAGACCCCGGGACTAGCAACAACAATGAGCAGTTCTTC.